These 13 T cell receptor beta chains were all obtained from the same sample, sequenced in a study of blood T cell repertoires in COVID-19. Some clones are missing from TCRdb's copy, which holds only in-frame ones; the method was immunoSEQ multiplex PCR. The sample holds 65,000 to 85,000 clones, around 88% seen once. The sequenced sample consisted of peripheral blood. Receptors were obtained from a man aged 80 or over with COVID-19, enrolled during active disease.

The rearrangement joins TRBV29-1 to TRBJ2-2; maybe TRBD2 (7 bases). Deletions cut 7 bases from V and 1 base from J, with 13 bases between. Germline V gives CDR1 SQVTM, CDR2 ANQGSEA. CDR3 length: 14 amino acids. CDR3 loop: CSGSGGQNTGELFF. The CDR3 bases are TGCAGCGGCTCGGGGGGCCAGAACACCGGGGAGCTGTTTTTT.

The chain's CDR3 is CASSFDRGGGEKLFF. In DNA form, the CDR3 reads TGTGCCAGCAGCTTCGACCGCGGCGGTGGTGAAAAACTGTTTTTT. The chain links TRBV7-8 to TRBJ1-4; D remains ambiguous. This CDR3 is 15 amino acids long. The V and J ends lost 3 bases and 7 bases respectively, with 15 bases between them. Germline CDR1 is SGHVS and CDR2 is FQNEAQ. Combining the CDR3 with reference TRBV7-8 and TRBJ1-4 gives the whole variable domain GAGVSQSPRYKVAKRGQDVALRCDPISGHVSLFWYQQALGQGPEFLTYFQNEAQLDKSGLPSDRFFAERPEGSVSTLKIQRTQQEDSAVYLCASSFDRGGGEKLFFGSGTQLSVL.

The chain combines TRBV3-1 (or the pseudogene TRBV3-2) with TRBJ2-7, with D perhaps TRBD2 (7 bases). Germline V gene data show CDR1 as LGHDT and CDR2 as YNNKEL (reference sequence). There are 15 residues in the CDR3. Trimming removed 4 bases from V and 9 bases from J, with 22 bases in between. The CDR3 protein is CASSPLAGAPDLQYF. CDR3 sequence (DNA): TGTGCCAGCAGCCCTCTCGCGGGGGCCCCAGATTTGCAGTACTTC.

This rearrangement joins TRBV4-2 to TRBJ2-6, with D perhaps TRBD1 (5 bases). With 0 bases removed from V and 0 bases from J, the gap between germline ends came to 9 bases. Germline V gives CDR1 LGHNA, CDR2 YNFKEQ. This CDR3 comprises 17 residues. CDR3 protein: CASSQEGVVSGANVLTF. For the CDR3, the DNA is TGTGCCAGCAGCCAAGAAGGGGTGGTCTCTGGGGCCAACGTCCTGACTTTC.

The genes are TRBV10-3 and TRBJ2-3; D perhaps matches TRBD1 (5 bases). Trimming removed 1 base at V and 3 bases at J, with 11 bases between. The CDR3 length is 15 residues. Looked up from germline, CDR1 is ENHRY and CDR2 is SYGVKD. The CDR3 sequence is CAISEWGRGTDTQYF. CDR3 DNA sequence: TGTGCCATCAGTGAGTGGGGAAGGGGAACAGATACGCAGTATTTT.

The genes are TRBV5-1 and TRBJ2-2; 9 positions agree with TRBD2. This CDR3 contains 16 residues. CDR1 is SGHRS, CDR2 YFSETQ, per germline. J was trimmed by 0 bases and V by 4 bases; bases with no gene match: 4. The CDR3 here is CASSRAGGPNTGELFF. The CDR3 coding sequence is TGCGCCAGCAGCAGAGCGGGGGGCCCGAACACCGGGGAGCTGTTTTTT.

As for this clone: The sample has other DNA sequences that encode this CDR3 too. The J gene is TRBJ1-1, the V gene TRBV12-3 or TRBV12-4, with D tentatively TRBD1 (6 bases). The CDR3 is 13 amino acids. Trimming pared 1 base from V and 5 bases from J, leaving 8 bases between. CDR3: CASSLGGPTEAFF. The CDR3 nucleotides are TGTGCCAGCAGTTTAGGGGGGCCGACTGAAGCTTTCTTT.

Only a few counts were recorded for this clone. This chain links TRBV5-1 with TRBJ1-2, with D possibly matching TRBD1 (6 bases). CDR1 is SGHRS, CDR2 YFSETQ, per germline. The V end lost 5 bases, the J end lost 6 bases, and 17 bases lay between the germline ends. The CDR3 has 14 residues. The CDR3: CASRAGSGGHGYTF. The CDR3 DNA reads as TGCGCCAGCAGGGCGGGGTCGGGGGGCCATGGCTACACCTTC.

The chain employs TRBV10-2 and TRBJ2-7; D perhaps matches TRBD1 (6 bases). The length of the CDR3 is 13 residues. Looked up from germline, CDR1 is WSHSY and CDR2 is SAAADI. Trimming shortened V by 3 bases and J by 5 bases, and 11 bases separated the two germline ends. In DNA form, the CDR3 reads TGCGCCAGCAGTGAAGCAGGGGTCCACGAGCAGTACTTC. This codes for CASSEAGVHEQYF.

The CDR3 DNA is TGTGCCAGCAGTTACTTTCCAGGGGGCGCTTACTATGGCTACACCTTC. Protein: CASSYFPGGAYYGYTF. The chain is built from TRBV6-5 and TRBJ1-2; TRBD1 aligns across 8 bases. V gave up 1 base and J gave up 3 bases; unmatched junction bases: 7. CDR1 MNHEY and CDR2 SVGAGI come from the germline V gene. This CDR3 is built from 16 residues.

The chain employs TRBV3-1 (or the pseudogene TRBV3-2) and TRBJ2-3; 11 bases fit TRBD2. CDR3 length: 14 residues. The V gene end was trimmed by 3 bases and the J gene end by 4 bases; junction bases not matched to a gene: 0. Germline V CDR1 and CDR2: LGHDT, YNNKEL (reference sequence). Written as DNA, the CDR3 is TGTGCCAGCAGCCATAGCGGGGGGGCAGATACGCAGTATTTT. Residues: CASSHSGGADTQYF.

The CDR3 coding sequence is TGTGCCAGCAGTTCAAGGGACTACGACACAGATACGCAGTATTTT. This translates into CASSSRDYDTDTQYF. The V gene is TRBV2, the J gene TRBJ2-3; 7 nucleotides match TRBD2. Germline assignment: CDR1 SNHLY and CDR2 FYNNEI. The CDR3 extends over 15 amino acids. J lost 2 bases, V lost 5 bases, and 7 bases had no gene match.

The rearrangement links TRBV5-6 to TRBJ1-1, with 9 bases that match TRBD1. V shed 3 bases, J shed 2 bases, and the junction held 8 bases outside the gene matches. In germline, CDR1 is SGHDT, CDR2 YYEEEE. The CDR3 loop spans 16 amino acids. The CDR3 here is CASSWGGTGGNTEAFF. In nucleotides, the CDR3 is TGTGCCAGCAGCTGGGGCGGTACAGGGGGCAACACTGAAGCTTTCTTT.